The sequence of this T cell receptor (beta chain) was determined in a study of technical replicates of blood from a handful of donors. Produced via immunoSEQ multiplex PCR; TCRdb's table is partial and in-frame only. There are tens of thousands of clones in the sample; 85% to 95% occur only once, and roughly 3.1% lies in the top ten. This CDR3 contains 16 residues. V was shortened by 4 bases and J by 0 bases, with 16 bases between the two germline ends. The germline V gene has CDR1 GTSNPN and CDR2 SVGIG (reference sequence). This clonotype was obtained from a human donor in good health. Some clones in this sample may be carry-over from other donors' samples. The source material was PBMCs. The rearrangement links TRBV30 to TRBJ2-1, with D possibly being TRBD2 (5 bases). Here the CDR3 reads CAWTRKDSVSYNEQFF. As DNA, the CDR3 is TGTGCCTGGACCAGGAAGGACTCGGTCTCCTACAATGAGCAGTTCTTC.